What follows are 21 T cell receptor beta chains derived from one specimen sequenced in a study of beta chain features in type 1 diabetes. cDNA synthesis used the whole RNA isolate, giving expressed TCRB sequences. The data were produced by immunoSEQ multiplex PCR, yet TCRdb's version contains in-frame clones alone and is incomplete. The sample has some 150,000 clones, around 10% seen once. Sequences were obtained from central memory CD4+ T cells from blood. The receptors come from a man aged 18 to 30 in good health.

The chain joins TRBV7-9 to TRBJ2-3; 9 bases match TRBD2. CDR3 size: 13 residues. The V and J ends lost 6 bases and 4 bases, in that order; junction bases with no gene match: 2. Germline V gives CDR1 SEHNR, CDR2 FQNEAQ (reference sequence). CDR3 region: CASSSSGADTQYF. CDR3 coding DNA: TGTGCCAGCAGTTCTAGCGGGGCAGATACGCAGTATTTT.

This clone was counted a few times. J is TRBJ2-5 and V is TRBV29-1; D may be TRBD1 or TRBD2 (5 bases each). CDR1 and CDR2 from the germline V gene are SQVTM and ANQGSEA. Trimming shortened V by 6 bases and J by 2 bases, and 10 bases separated the two germline ends. The CDR3 runs 12 residues. The chain's CDR3 is CSVGDPQETQYF. For the CDR3, the DNA is TGCAGCGTCGGGGACCCACAAGAGACCCAGTACTTC.

The J gene is TRBJ1-2, the V gene TRBV4-2; 8 bases align to TRBD1. The V gene's germline CDR1 is LGHNA and CDR2 YNFKEQ. The CDR3 is 16 residues long. J gave up 0 bases and V 4 bases, and 7 bases lay outside the gene matches. The CDR3 DNA sequence: TGTGCCAGCAGCCGAGGGGGACAGGAAACTAACTATGGCTACACCTTC. This gives the protein CASSRGGQETNYGYTF.

The rearrangement joins TRBV29-1 to TRBJ1-2; D is unclear. Germline CDR1 SQVTM, CDR2 ANQGSEA. The CDR3 has 11 amino acids. The V end was cut by 5 bases, the J end by 2 bases, with 6 bases between. The CDR3 DNA sequence: TGCAGCGTTAATCTCAACTATGGCTACACCTTC. Amino acids: CSVNLNYGYTF. Supplemented by reference TRBV29-1 and TRBJ1-2, the full variable domain reads SAVISQKPSRDICQRGTSLTIQCQVDSQVTMMFWYRQQPGQSLTLIATANQGSEATYESGFVIDKFPISRPNLTFSTLTVSNMSPEDSSIYLCSVNLNYGYTFGSGTRLTVV.

V usage is TRBV5-4 and J usage is TRBJ1-1; D is perhaps TRBD1 (6 bases). The germline V gene has CDR1 SGHNT and CDR2 YYREEE (reference sequence). The CDR3 runs 15 residues. Deletions cut 3 bases from V and 5 bases from J, with 17 bases between. The CDR3 sequence: CASSSPNTGMTEAFF. The CDR3 region has the DNA TGTGCCAGCAGCTCCCCGAACACAGGGATGACTGAAGCTTTCTTT.

Of note for this clone: Other DNA sequences in the same sample also yield this CDR3. The chain employs TRBV6-1 and TRBJ1-1; D may be TRBD1 (5 bases). The V gene's germline CDR1 is MNHNS and CDR2 SASEGT. This CDR3 has 11 amino acids. Deletions cut 5 bases from V and 5 bases from J, with 6 bases between. The CDR3 sequence is CASSRGTEAFF. CDR3 sequence (DNA): TGTGCCAGCAGTAGGGGTACTGAAGCTTTCTTT.

This clone was recorded many times. The CDR3 region is CASSFPEETQYF. The CDR3 DNA reads as TGTGCCAGCAGCTTCCCCGAAGAGACCCAGTACTTC. This rearrangement joins TRBV5-4 to TRBJ2-5; D unresolved. V was shortened by 2 bases and J by 3 bases, with 5 bases between the two germline ends. Germline V gene data show CDR1 as SGHNT and CDR2 as YYREEE (reference sequence). This CDR3 has 12 residues.

The chain is built from TRBV10-3 and TRBJ1-5; D gene uncertain. V dropped 0 bases and J dropped 0 bases, with 6 bases sitting between them. The CDR3 is 15 residues long. CDR1 is ENHRY and CDR2 is SYGVKD in the germline V gene. CDR3 residues: CAISESGFSNQPQHF. The CDR3 nucleotides read TGTGCCATCAGTGAGTCGGGGTTTAGCAATCAGCCCCAGCATTTT.

This clone showed up just a few times. The chain links TRBV30 to TRBJ1-1; tentative D call: TRBD1 (6 bases). Trimming took off 2 bases at V and 2 bases at J, with 18 bases between the two ends. From germline, CDR1 is GTSNPN and CDR2 SVGIG (reference sequence). This CDR3 has 16 amino acids. Here the CDR3 DNA reads TGTGCCTGGAGTAATAGGGGCGGACAGCGAAACACTGAAGCTTTCTTT. It is translated as CAWSNRGGQRNTEAFF.

This chain connects TRBV5-1 to TRBJ1-2; D is ambiguous. The V end was cut by 0 bases, the J end by 5 bases, with 11 bases between. The CDR3 sequence is 14 residues long. The V gene's germline CDR1 is SGHRS and CDR2 YFSETQ. The CDR3 spells CASSLEVWEYGYTF. The CDR3 DNA follows: TGCGCCAGCAGCTTGGAGGTATGGGAATATGGCTACACCTTC. Drawing the rest from reference TRBV5-1 and TRBJ1-2, the complete variable domain is KAGVTQTPRYLIKTRGQQVTLSCSPISGHRSVSWYQQTPGQGLQFLFEYFSETQRNKGNFPGRFSGRQFSNSRSEMNVSTLELGDSALYLCASSLEVWEYGYTFGSGTRLTVV.

The V gene is TRBV29-1, the J gene TRBJ2-7; tentatively, D is TRBD1 (6 bases). V lost 4 bases and J 7 bases, leaving 17 bases between the germline ends. Looked up from germline, CDR1 is SQVTM and CDR2 is ANQGSEA. This CDR3 region has 13 residues. CDR3 protein: CSVAGHRGEEQYF. DNA of the CDR3: TGCAGCGTTGCGGGACACCGAGGAGAAGAGCAGTACTTC.

J is TRBJ2-5 and V is TRBV7-3; D is unresolved. CDR1 SGHTA and CDR2 FQGTGA come from the germline V gene. The CDR3 covers 13 residues. V was shortened by 5 bases and J by 5 bases, with 12 bases between the two germline ends. The chain's CDR3 is CASSVTVWETQYF. For the CDR3, the DNA is TGTGCCAGCAGCGTGACGGTGTGGGAGACCCAGTACTTC.

V usage is TRBV4-1 and J usage is TRBJ1-2; D is unresolved. V lost 1 base and J lost 2, with 8 bases in between. The CDR3 sequence is 14 residues long. Germline values: CDR1 MGHRA, CDR2 YSYEKL. The CDR3 DNA follows: TGCGCCAGCAGCCAAGTAGGCCAGAACTATGGCTACACCTTC. It yields the protein CASSQVGQNYGYTF.

The V gene is TRBV5-4, the J gene TRBJ2-7; a weak D match, TRBD1 (5 bases). The CDR3 contains 15 residues. CDR1 SGHNT and CDR2 YYREEE come from the germline V gene (reference sequence). V dropped 4 bases and J dropped 6 bases, with 20 bases sitting between them. This CDR3 is CASSPKTRLGAEQYF. The CDR3, as DNA: TGTGCCAGCAGCCCGAAGACCCGGCTTGGGGCCGAGCAGTACTTC. Full variable domain (outside the CDR3, taken from reference TRBV5-4 and TRBJ2-7): ETGVTQSPTHLIKTRGQQVTLRCSSQSGHNTVSWYQQALGQGPQFIFQYYREEENGRGNFPPRFSGLQFPNYSSELNVNALELDDSALYLCASSPKTRLGAEQYFGPGTRLTVT.

This clone was observed a single time. The gene calls are TRBV2 and TRBJ1-2; 7 bases are a match to TRBD1. The J segment lost 5 bases and the V segment lost 6 bases, leaving 12 bases of the junction unmatched. The CDR3 runs to 15 residues. CDR1 and CDR2 (germline): SNHLY, FYNNEI. Here the CDR3 DNA reads TGTGCCAGCAGGGCCAGTGGTAAACAGGGGTATGGCTACACCTTC. It encodes CASRASGKQGYGYTF.

The chain has TRBV7-6 and TRBJ1-5; D call uncertain. The germline gives CDR1 SGHVS, CDR2 FNYEAQ. The CDR3 covers 15 residues. Trimming shortened V by 0 bases and J by 3 bases, and 9 bases separated the two germline ends. The CDR3 bases are TGTGCCAGCAGCTTAGCACCTGGGGACAATCAGCCCCAGCATTTT. Its protein product is CASSLAPGDNQPQHF.

The rearrangement joins TRBV9 to TRBJ1-1, with a possible D match to TRBD1 (6 bases). V lost 4 bases and J 3 bases, leaving 13 bases between the germline ends. The CDR3 length is 14 residues. CDR1 and CDR2 from the germline V gene are SGDLS and YYNGEE. The CDR3 spells CASSLQGRDTEAFF. Here the CDR3 DNA reads TGTGCCAGCAGCCTCCAGGGGCGGGACACTGAAGCTTTCTTT.

This clone occurred many times. This chain connects TRBV18 to TRBJ2-5; no reliable D call. The germline CDR1 and CDR2 sequences are KGHSH and LQKENI. The CDR3 has 14 residues. V was pared by 3 bases and J by 2 bases, with 10 bases between. CDR3 nucleotides: TGTGCCAGCTCACCCCTGGGCCAGCAAGAGACCCAGTACTTC. This translates into CASSPLGQQETQYF. The full variable domain, in which reference TRBV18 and TRBJ2-5 provide the parts outside the CDR3, is NAGVMQNPRHLVRRRGQEARLRCSPMKGHSHVYWYRQLPEEGLKFMVYLQKENIIDESGMPKERFSAEFPKEGPSILRIQQVVRGDSAAYFCASSPLGQQETQYFGPGTRLLVL.

In this sample, this clone turned up many times. The gene calls are TRBV2 and TRBJ2-7, with a tentative D call TRBD2 (5 bases). Germline V gene lookup returns CDR1 SNHLY and CDR2 FYNNEI. The CDR3 runs to 13 residues. Between the trimmed V and J ends, which lost 3 bases and 7 bases, there was a span of 13 bases. CDR3 bases: TGTGCCAGCAGTGATTACGGGGTAGGGGAGCAGTACTTC. Its protein product is CASSDYGVGEQYF.

This clone was picked up a small number of times. V and J are TRBV2 and TRBJ2-1; TRBD2 matches at 9 bases. The CDR3 extends over 14 amino acids. J gave up 7 bases and V 10 bases, and 11 bases lay outside the gene matches. Looked up from germline, CDR1 is SNHLY and CDR2 is FYNNEI. CDR3 nucleotide sequence: TGTGCCACTCATCGCGGGGGGGCCGGGAATGAGCAGTTCTTC. Protein: CATHRGGAGNEQFF.

J is TRBJ2-1 and V is TRBV9, with 7 bases identical to TRBD1. The CDR3 is made up of 15 amino acids. After removal of 2 bases from V and 6 bases from J, the junction contained 8 bases not matched to a gene. Germline V gives CDR1 SGDLS, CDR2 YYNGEE. In nucleotides, the CDR3 is TGTGCCAGCAGCGTGATGACAGGGAACTTCAATGAGCAGTTCTTC. Residues: CASSVMTGNFNEQFF.